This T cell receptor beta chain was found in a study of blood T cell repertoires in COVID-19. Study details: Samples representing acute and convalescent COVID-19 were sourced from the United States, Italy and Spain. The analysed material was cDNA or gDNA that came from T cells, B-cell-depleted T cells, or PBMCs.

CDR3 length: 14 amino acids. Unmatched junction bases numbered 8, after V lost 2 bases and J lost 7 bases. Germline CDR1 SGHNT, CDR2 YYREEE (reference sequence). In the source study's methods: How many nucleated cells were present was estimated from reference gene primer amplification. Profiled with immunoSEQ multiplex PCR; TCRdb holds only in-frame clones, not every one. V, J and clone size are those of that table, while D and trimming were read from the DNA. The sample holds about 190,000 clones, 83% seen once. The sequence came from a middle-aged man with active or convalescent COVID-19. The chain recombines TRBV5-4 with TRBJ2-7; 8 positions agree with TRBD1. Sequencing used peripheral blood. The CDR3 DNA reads TGTGCCAGCAGCTTTTCAGGGGGCGCGGGGGAGCAGTACTTC. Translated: CASSFSGGAGEQYF.